The sequence of this T cell receptor beta chain was determined in a study of T cells in Graves' hyperthyroidism and ophthalmopathy (dated by TCRdb to the late 2010s). With respect to the entire study: Peripheral blood samples were taken at the time of initial diagnosis, prior to any treatment. To identify distinguishing TCR V-J signatures, a discovery cohort of some 99 patients was used, comprising 43 with Graves' ophthalmopathy and approximately 57 with stable Graves' hyperthyroidism. Whether ophthalmopathy could be predicted prospectively was tested in an independent validation cohort made up of some 20 hyperthyroidism patients plus 17 patients who later progressed to ophthalmopathy. The roughly 91 discovery patients were randomly divided into training and test sets at a 7:3 ratio. Thyroid tissue and blood T-cell repertoires from roughly 6 Graves' hyperthyroidism patients were also compared in the study. Following sampling, methimazole starting at 30 mg daily was given to hyperthyroidism patients, and high-dose intravenous methylprednisolone was given to ophthalmopathy patients. TCR Vbeta CDR3 sequencing of 140 or so peripheral blood samples (approximately 44 ophthalmopathy, 75 hyperthyroidism and approximately 17 progressor patients) is reported in the paper. Paper-wide results and their limitations: Most expanded thyroid clonotypes (frequency above 0.001) were also detected in blood, a finding suggesting that blood repertoires may reflect thyroid immune responses. In validation, the model predicted progression to ophthalmopathy a median of approximately 6.3 months before onset, with about 70% sensitivity and 72.22% specificity. No statistical method was used to fix the sample size in advance, and group allocation was not hidden from the investigators. In cross-validation, a model built on a 13 V-J signature told ophthalmopathy apart from stable hyperthyroidism with under 90% sensitivity and roughly 81% specificity, and in testing the same model reached 80%/75%.

Hyperthyroidism patients were newly diagnosed, with disease duration under 2 months, and aged 18 to 65 years. Exclusion was applied to patients with uncontrolled infections, other autoimmune diseases, pregnancy or lactation. Diagnoses relied on clinical symptoms, serum thyroxine and TRAb, thyroid ultrasound and orbital computed tomography. For progressor patients, blood was drawn at the first diagnosis of hyperthyroidism, before any ophthalmopathy symptoms had appeared. PBMCs were separated from roughly 10 ml of fresh peripheral blood using Ficoll-Paque density gradient centrifugation. Progressor patients were first diagnosed with Graves' hyperthyroidism and then developed ophthalmopathy during follow-up. Total RNA was extracted with Trizol reagent, and quality was checked on an Agilent 2100 Bioanalyzer. The CDR3 goes from the cysteine to the phenylalanine over 13 residues. Of all the DNA, just the CDR3 is kept, 39 bases in frame from base 1. V is clipped by 2 bases and J by 7 bases, and the sequence between their germline boundaries is 14 bases long. According to the germline V gene (reference sequence), CDR1 reads GTSNPN and CDR2 reads SVGIG.

In its sample, this clonotype was seen many times. Its cognate antigen has yet to be identified. No qualities accompany the bases; no much larger clone lies one base away. TCR beta CDR3 regions were amplified from RNA transcripts. A first-round RT-PCR of the TCR CDR3 used the HTBI primer set with the Qiagen OneStep RT-PCR kit. A second multiplex PCR round built the libraries, followed by size selection and purification. Libraries were sequenced paired-end with 100 bp reads on an Illumina HiSeq2000. In the paper's pipeline: SOAPnuke was used to process the raw data, throwing out any read that contained adapters or uncalled bases, had a mean Phred below 15, or lacked an exact constant-primer or identifier match. High-quality paired reads were merged using COPE v1.2.5, and each unique nucleotide sequence was defined as a clonotype. MiTCR v1.1 was used to align the clonotypes against IMGT TRBV, TRBD and TRBJ reference segments. The analysis included only V-J combinations with a frequency above 0.0001, which together covered more than 99% of the repertoires. A TCS score was defined as the ratio of F50 (clonal expansion) to E x V (chaos), with BLOSUM62-based TCRdist applied between CDR3 peptides within each V-J. Welch's t-statistics and random forest reduced 514 V-J features to roughly 13, which were used in a naive Bayes classifier (R e1071). TCRdb reprocessing: public reads trimmed at Q25 with fastp, clones called with MiXCR, in-frame beta chains kept. When rows share a CDR3 protein, they turn into one entry using the most common DNA and genes. TCRdb, not the original authors, processed these V and J calls. Within this sample are almost 600,000 distinct CDR3 sequences, with approximately 14% of them counted one time only. Around 5.4% of the sample is in the top ten clones.

The sequence came from a woman in her twenties or thirties with Graves' hyperthyroidism that later progressed to Graves' ophthalmopathy. The chain employs TRBV30 and TRBJ1-2, and perhaps TRBD1 as D gene, on 6 matching bases. Sequencing was carried out using blood. Here is the DNA: TGTGCCTGGAGTCAACGACAGGTTACTGGCTACACCTTC. This gives the protein CAWSQRQVTGYTF.